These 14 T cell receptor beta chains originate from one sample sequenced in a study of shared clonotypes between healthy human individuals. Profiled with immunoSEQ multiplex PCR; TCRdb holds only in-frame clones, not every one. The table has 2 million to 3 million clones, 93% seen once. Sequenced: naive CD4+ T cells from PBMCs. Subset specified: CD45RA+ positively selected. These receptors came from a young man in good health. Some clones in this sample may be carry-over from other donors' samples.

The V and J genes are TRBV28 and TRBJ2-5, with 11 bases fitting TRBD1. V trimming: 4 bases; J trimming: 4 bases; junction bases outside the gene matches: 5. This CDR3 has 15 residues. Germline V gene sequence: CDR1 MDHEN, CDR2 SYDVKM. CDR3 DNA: TGTGCCAGCAGTTCCGGGACAGGGGGTTCAGAGACCCAGTACTTC. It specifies CASSSGTGGSETQYF.

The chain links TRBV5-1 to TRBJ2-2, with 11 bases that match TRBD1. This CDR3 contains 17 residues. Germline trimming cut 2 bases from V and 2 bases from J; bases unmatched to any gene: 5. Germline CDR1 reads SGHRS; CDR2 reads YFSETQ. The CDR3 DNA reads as TGCGCCAGCAGCTTCACCGGGACAGGGGGTAACACCGGGGAGCTGTTTTTT. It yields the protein CASSFTGTGGNTGELFF. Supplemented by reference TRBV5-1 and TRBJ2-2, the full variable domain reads KAGVTQTPRYLIKTRGQQVTLSCSPISGHRSVSWYQQTPGQGLQFLFEYFSETQRNKGNFPGRFSGRQFSNSRSEMNVSTLELGDSALYLCASSFTGTGGNTGELFFGEGSRLTVL.

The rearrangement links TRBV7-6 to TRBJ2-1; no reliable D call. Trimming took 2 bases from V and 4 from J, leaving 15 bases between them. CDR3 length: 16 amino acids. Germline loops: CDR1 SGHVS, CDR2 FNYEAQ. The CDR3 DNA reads TGTGCCAGCAGCTTACCCCCAGGCACCAGATACAATGAGCAGTTCTTC. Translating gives CASSLPPGTRYNEQFF.

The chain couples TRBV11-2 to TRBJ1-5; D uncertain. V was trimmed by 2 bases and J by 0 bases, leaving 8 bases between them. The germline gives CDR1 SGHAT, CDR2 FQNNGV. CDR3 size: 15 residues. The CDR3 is CASSLSAHSNQPQHF. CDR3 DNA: TGTGCCAGCAGCTTATCAGCGCATAGCAATCAGCCCCAGCATTTT. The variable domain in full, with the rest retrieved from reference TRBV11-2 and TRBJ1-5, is EAGVAQSPRYKIIEKRQSVAFWCNPISGHATLYWYQQILGQGPKLLIQFQNNGVVDDSQLPKDRFSAERLKGVDSTLKIQPAKLEDSAVYLCASSLSAHSNQPQHFGDGTRLSIL.

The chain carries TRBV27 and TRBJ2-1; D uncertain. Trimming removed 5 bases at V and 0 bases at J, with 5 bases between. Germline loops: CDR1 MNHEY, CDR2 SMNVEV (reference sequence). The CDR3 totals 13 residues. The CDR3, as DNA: TGTGCCAGCAGTAGGGTCTCCTACAATGAGCAGTTCTTC. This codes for CASSRVSYNEQFF.

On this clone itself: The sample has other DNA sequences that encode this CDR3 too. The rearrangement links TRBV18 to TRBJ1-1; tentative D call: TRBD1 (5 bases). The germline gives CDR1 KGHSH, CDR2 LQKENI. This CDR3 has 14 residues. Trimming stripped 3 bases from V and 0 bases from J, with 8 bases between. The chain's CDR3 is CASSPGTVNTEAFF. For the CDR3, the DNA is TGTGCCAGCTCACCTGGGACGGTGAACACTGAAGCTTTCTTT.

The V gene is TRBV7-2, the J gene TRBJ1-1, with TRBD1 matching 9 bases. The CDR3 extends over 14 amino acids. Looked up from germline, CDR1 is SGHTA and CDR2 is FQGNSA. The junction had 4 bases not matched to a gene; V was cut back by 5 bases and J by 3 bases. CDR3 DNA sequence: TGTGCCAGCAGCGTGGGACAGGGTCACACTGAAGCTTTCTTT. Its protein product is CASSVGQGHTEAFF. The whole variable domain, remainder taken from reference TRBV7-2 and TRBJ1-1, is GAGVSQSPSNKVTEKGKDVELRCDPISGHTALYWYRQSLGQGLEFLIYFQGNSAPDKSGLPSDRFSAERTGGSVSTLTIQRTQQEDSAVYLCASSVGQGHTEAFFGQGTRLTVV.

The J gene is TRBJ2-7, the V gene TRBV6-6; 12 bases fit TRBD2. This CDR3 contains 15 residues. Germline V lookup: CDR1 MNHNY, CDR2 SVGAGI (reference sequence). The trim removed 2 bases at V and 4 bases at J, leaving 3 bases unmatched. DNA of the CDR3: TGTGCCAGCAGTTACAGGCTAGCGGGAGGGTACGAGCAGTACTTC. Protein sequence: CASSYRLAGGYEQYF.

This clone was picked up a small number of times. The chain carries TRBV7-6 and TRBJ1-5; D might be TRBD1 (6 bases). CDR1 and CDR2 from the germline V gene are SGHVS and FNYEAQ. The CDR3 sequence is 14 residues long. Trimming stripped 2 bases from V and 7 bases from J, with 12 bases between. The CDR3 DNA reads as TGTGCCAGCAGCTTAAACGGACAGTCACAGCCCCAGCATTTT. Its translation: CASSLNGQSQPQHF.

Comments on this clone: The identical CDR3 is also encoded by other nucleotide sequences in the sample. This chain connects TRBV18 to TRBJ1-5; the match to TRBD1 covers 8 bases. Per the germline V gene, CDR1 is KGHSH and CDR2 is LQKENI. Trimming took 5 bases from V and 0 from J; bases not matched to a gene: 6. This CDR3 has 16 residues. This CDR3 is CASSSQGVGSNQPQHF. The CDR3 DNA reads TGTGCCAGCTCATCACAGGGGGTTGGTAGCAATCAGCCCCAGCATTTT.

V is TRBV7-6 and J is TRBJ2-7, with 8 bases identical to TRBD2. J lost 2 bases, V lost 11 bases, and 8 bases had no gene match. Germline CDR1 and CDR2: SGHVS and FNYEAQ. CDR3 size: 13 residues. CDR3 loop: CAGSSGPTYEQYF. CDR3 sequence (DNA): TGTGCCGGATCTAGCGGGCCGACCTACGAGCAGTACTTC.

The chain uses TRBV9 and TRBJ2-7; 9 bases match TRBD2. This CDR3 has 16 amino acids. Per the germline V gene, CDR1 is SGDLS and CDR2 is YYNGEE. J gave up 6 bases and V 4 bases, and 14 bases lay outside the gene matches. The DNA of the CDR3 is TGTGCCAGCAGCCCCCGAGTTAGCGGGAGAGTAGGCGAGCAGTACTTC. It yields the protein CASSPRVSGRVGEQYF. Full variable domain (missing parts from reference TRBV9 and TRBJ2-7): DSGVTQTPKHLITATGQRVTLRCSPRSGDLSVYWYQQSLDQGLQFLIQYYNGEERAKGNILERFSAQQFPDLHSELNLSSLELGDSALYFCASSPRVSGRVGEQYFGPGTRLTVT.

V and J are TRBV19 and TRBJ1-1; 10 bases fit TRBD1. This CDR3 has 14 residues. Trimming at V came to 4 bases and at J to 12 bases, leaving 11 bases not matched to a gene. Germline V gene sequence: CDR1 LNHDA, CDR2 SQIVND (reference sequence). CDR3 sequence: CASSRIPGQGSPFF. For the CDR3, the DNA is TGTGCCAGTAGTAGGATCCCGGGACAGGGGAGTCCTTTCTTT.

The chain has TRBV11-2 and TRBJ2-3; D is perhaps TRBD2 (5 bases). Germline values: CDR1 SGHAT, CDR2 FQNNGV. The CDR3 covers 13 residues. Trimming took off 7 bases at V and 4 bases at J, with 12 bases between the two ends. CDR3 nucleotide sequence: TGTGCCAGCACCACCGAGGGCTCAGATACGCAGTATTTT. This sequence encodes CASTTEGSDTQYF. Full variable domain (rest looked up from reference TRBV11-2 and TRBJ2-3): EAGVAQSPRYKIIEKRQSVAFWCNPISGHATLYWYQQILGQGPKLLIQFQNNGVVDDSQLPKDRFSAERLKGVDSTLKIQPAKLEDSAVYLCASTTEGSDTQYFGPGTRLTVL.